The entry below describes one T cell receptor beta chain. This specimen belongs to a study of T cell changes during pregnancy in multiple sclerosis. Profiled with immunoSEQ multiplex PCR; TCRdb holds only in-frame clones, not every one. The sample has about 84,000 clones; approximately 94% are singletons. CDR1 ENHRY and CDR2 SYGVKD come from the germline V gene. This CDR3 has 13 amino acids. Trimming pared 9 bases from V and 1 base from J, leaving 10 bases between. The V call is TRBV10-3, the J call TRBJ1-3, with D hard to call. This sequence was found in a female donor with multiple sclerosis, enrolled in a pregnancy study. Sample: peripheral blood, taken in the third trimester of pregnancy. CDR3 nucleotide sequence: TGTGCCATGGGAGAGGGTTCTGGAAACACCATATATTTT. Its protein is CAMGEGSGNTIYF.